Each of the 10 T cell receptor beta chains below was sequenced from the same sample in a study of early T cells in non-severe SARS-CoV-2 infection. TCRdb re-called the 5' RACE reads with MiXCR, one entry per CDR3 protein. Seen here are around 58,000 distinct CDR3 sequences, 9.5% to 15% observed once, and the top ten hold roughly a tenth. Sequences were obtained from whole blood. The receptors stem from an adult who was a healthcare worker with PCR-confirmed SARS-CoV-2 infection or an uninfected control (not recorded which).

This clonotype was counted many times. The chain carries TRBV2 and TRBJ1-5; D remains ambiguous. CDR3 size: 11 residues. V was trimmed by 5 bases and J by 5 bases, leaving 4 bases between them. The V gene's germline CDR1 is SNHLY and CDR2 FYNNEI. This chain's CDR3 is CASSYDQPQHF. CDR3 in DNA: TGTGCCAGCAGTTACGATCAGCCCCAGCATTTT.

This clonotype was seen ten or more times. This rearrangement joins TRBV7-9 to TRBJ1-2; 8 nucleotides match TRBD1. The CDR3 length is 16 residues. The V segment lost 5 bases and the J segment 4 bases; nucleotides outside the gene matches: 12. Germline CDR1 and CDR2: SEHNR and FQNEAQ (reference sequence). The CDR3, as DNA: TGTGCCAGCAGCACTGTCGGACAGGGCGTGGGCTATGGCTACACCTTC. Amino acid sequence: CASSTVGQGVGYGYTF.

This clonotype was counted a single time. A much larger clone differs from this one at a single base, so this may be a read error. The rearrangement links TRBV12-3 or TRBV12-4 to TRBJ1-2, with TRBD1 identical over 7 bases. The CDR3 has 14 residues. CDR3 bases: TGTGCCAGCAGTACAGGGGTAACAAACTATGGCCACACCTTC. Translating gives CASSTGVTNYGHTF.

The sample holds many counts of this clonotype. The junction shows a germline mismatch at one end, possibly a read error. The rearrangement links TRBV7-7 to TRBJ2-7; 8 nucleotides line up with TRBD1. Germline lookup yields CDR1 SSHAT and CDR2 FNYEAQ (reference sequence). The CDR3 consists of 14 residues. The CDR3 DNA reads TGTGCTAGCAGCCCTCGGACAGGGAGCCACGAGCAGTACTTC. Translation gives CASSPRTGSHEQYF.

V is TRBV7-2 and J is TRBJ1-2; no reliable D call. The CDR3 runs to 14 residues. The germline V gene has CDR1 SGHTA and CDR2 FQGNSA. The V end lost 5 bases, the J end lost 3 bases, and 13 bases lay between the germline ends. The CDR3 sequence: CASSPVGRDYGYTF. The DNA for the CDR3 is TGTGCCAGCAGCCCCGTCGGGCGCGACTATGGCTACACCTTC.

The genes are TRBV2 and TRBJ2-2, with D possibly being TRBD2 (5 bases). The CDR3 runs 14 residues. V was pared by 2 bases and J by 6 bases, with 10 bases between. Looked up from germline, CDR1 is SNHLY and CDR2 is FYNNEI. The CDR3, as DNA: TGTGCCAGCAGTGAACTTGCCGGGGCCGGGGAGCTGTTTTTT. This encodes CASSELAGAGELFF.

The chain recombines TRBV12-3 or TRBV12-4 with TRBJ1-2, with D maybe TRBD1 (5 bases). The CDR3 spans 13 residues. Trimming stripped 2 bases from V and 8 bases from J, with 12 bases between. CDR3: CASSLWGEGGYTF. CDR3 DNA sequence: TGTGCCAGCAGTTTATGGGGGGAAGGCGGCTACACCTTC.

V is TRBV20-1 and J is TRBJ1-2, with a weak D call TRBD1 (5 bases). The V and J ends lost 0 bases and 12 bases respectively, with 23 bases between them. Germline V gene data show CDR1 as DFQATT and CDR2 as SNEGSKA (reference sequence). The CDR3 runs to 15 residues. The DNA of the CDR3 is TGCAGTGCTAGAGACCTAGGGGATAGTGGATTCCCTGACACCTTC. Its protein is CSARDLGDSGFPDTF.

The DNA for the CDR3 is TGTGCCAGCGTCAGACAGAATTCACCCCTCCACTTT. Protein: CASVRQNSPLHF. The chain employs TRBV2 and TRBJ1-6; D is possibly TRBD1 (5 bases). Deletions cut 8 bases from V and 7 bases from J, with 9 bases between. CDR1 and CDR2 (germline): SNHLY, FYNNEI. The CDR3 is 12 amino acids.

V and J are TRBV3-2 and TRBJ2-3; the table names TRBD1, a call not compared with the DNA. TRBV3-2 is a pseudogene. This CDR3 region has 16 residues. The DNA of the CDR3 is TGTGCCAGCAGCCAAGGGGTGGGCGGGTACACAGATACGCAGTATTTT. This translates into CASSQGVGGYTDTQYF.